The 18 T cell receptor beta chains listed next were all sequenced from one sample in a study of brain T cells in children with intractable seizures. Measured with immunoSEQ multiplex PCR; TCRdb has only the in-frame clones, and not every one. The table shows 35,000 to 50,000 clones, with around 90% occurring only once. Sample: peripheral blood, taken at surgery. These receptors all stem from a girl between 2 and 10 years old with tuberous sclerosis and intractable seizures.

A few counts support this clone. V and J are TRBV27 and TRBJ1-5, with D unresolved. The germline V and J ends were trimmed by 2 bases and 0 bases, with 14 bases remaining between them. CDR1 MNHEY and CDR2 SMNVEV come from the germline V gene (reference sequence). This CDR3 has 17 residues. The CDR3 bases are TGTGCCAGCAGTTTAAGAGAAGCCCTTCTTAGCAATCAGCCCCAGCATTTT. It codes for CASSLREALLSNQPQHF.

The CDR3 here is CASRGDRGNTGELFF. CDR3 bases: TGTGCCAGCAGGGGGGACAGGGGGAACACCGGGGAGCTGTTTTTT. V gene TRBV3-1 (or the pseudogene TRBV3-2) combines with J gene TRBJ2-2; TRBD1 agrees at 10 bases. From germline, CDR1 is LGHDT and CDR2 YNNKEL (reference sequence). The CDR3 contains 15 residues. The ends lost 6 bases at V and 1 base at J; junction bases unmatched: 2.

This chain joins TRBV6-5 and TRBJ2-7, with TRBD1 as a possible D gene (5 bases). V lost 0 bases to trimming and J lost 2 bases, with 11 bases between them. This CDR3 is 15 amino acids long. Germline CDR1 MNHEY, CDR2 SVGAGI. This chain's CDR3 is CASSYSRQTPYEQYF. The CDR3 DNA sequence: TGTGCCAGCAGTTACTCCCGACAGACGCCCTACGAGCAGTACTTC.

This chain connects TRBV13 to TRBJ2-7; D perhaps matches TRBD2 (6 bases). The CDR3 has 12 amino acids. V shed 1 base and J shed 6 bases, with 7 bases lying between them. Germline V CDR1 and CDR2: PRHDT, FYEKMQ (reference sequence). CDR3 sequence (DNA): TGTGCCAGCAGCTTAGTGGGGGGCGAGCAGTACGTC. Translating it yields CASSLVGGEQYV.

This chain connects TRBV24-1 to TRBJ2-7; D tentatively reads TRBD1 or TRBD2 (5 bases each). The V and J ends lost 5 bases and 4 bases respectively, with 14 bases between them. CDR1 and CDR2 from the germline V gene are KGHDR and SFDVKD. The CDR3 covers 14 residues. CDR3 sequence (DNA): TGTGCCACCAGTGCCCGGGGCAGGGAGTACGAGCAGTACTTC. Translation: CATSARGREYEQYF.

CDR3 residues: CASSLKSWGATGELFF. The CDR3 coding sequence is TGTGCCAGCAGCTTAAAATCGTGGGGAGCCACCGGGGAGCTGTTTTTT. The rearrangement joins TRBV7-2 to TRBJ2-2, with TRBD2 as a possible D gene (5 bases). Trimming shortened V by 2 bases and J by 4 bases, and 14 bases separated the two germline ends. The germline CDR1 and CDR2 sequences are SGHTA and FQGNSA. This CDR3 has 16 amino acids.

The genes are TRBV6-5 and TRBJ1-4, with a tentative D call TRBD1 (6 bases). V was cut by 0 bases and J by 9 bases, with 17 bases left in between. Germline assignment: CDR1 MNHEY and CDR2 SVGAGI. This CDR3 has 16 residues. This CDR3 reads CASSYSRGHSGKKLFF. The CDR3 region has the DNA TGTGCCAGCAGTTACTCGAGGGGACATTCGGGCAAAAAACTGTTTTTT.

The gene calls are TRBV5-1 and TRBJ1-4, with 7 positions matching TRBD1. Looked up from germline, CDR1 is SGHRS and CDR2 is YFSETQ. The CDR3 is made up of 14 amino acids. Trimming cost V 2 bases and J 4 bases; bases outside gene matches: 2. The CDR3 loop reads CASSFRDSNEKLFF. The DNA of the CDR3 is TGCGCCAGCAGCTTCCGGGACAGTAATGAAAAACTGTTTTTT.

This chain connects TRBV19 to TRBJ1-5; unclear D gene. The CDR3 runs to 15 residues. Trimming left V 8 bases short and J 0 bases short, with 14 bases between. Germline CDR1 and CDR2: LNHDA and SQIVND (reference sequence). The CDR3 loop is CASVSRLSSNQPQHF. CDR3 sequence (DNA): TGTGCCAGTGTTTCCCGACTCAGTAGCAATCAGCCCCAGCATTTT.

This clone has only one observation. The rearrangement uses TRBV3-1 (or the pseudogene TRBV3-2) and TRBJ1-3, with D maybe TRBD1 (5 bases). Deletions cut 4 bases from V and 0 bases from J, with 10 bases between. This CDR3 comprises 15 residues. Germline CDR1 reads LGHDT; CDR2 reads YNNKEL (reference sequence). CDR3 in DNA: TGTGCCAGCAGCCTAACAGGAGTCTCTGGAAACACCATATATTTT. It translates to CASSLTGVSGNTIYF.

V gene TRBV13 combines with J gene TRBJ1-1; the D gene is possibly TRBD1 (5 bases). V was pared by 5 bases and J by 4 bases, with 20 bases between. CDR3 length equals 16 residues. CDR1 is PRHDT and CDR2 is FYEKMQ in the germline V gene (reference sequence). The CDR3 protein is CASSTHRRAGGTEAFF. CDR3 bases: TGTGCCAGCAGCACACACAGGAGGGCTGGTGGCACTGAAGCTTTCTTT.

This clone was recorded only once. The chain uses TRBV9 and TRBJ1-6, with D tentatively TRBD1 (5 bases). This CDR3 is built from 15 residues. CDR1 and CDR2 (germline): SGDLS, YYNGEE. Deletions cut 0 bases from V and 8 bases from J, with 12 bases between. CDR3 DNA: TGTGCCAGCAGCGTAGGGGCGGGGGACCATTCACCCCTCCACTTT. This sequence encodes CASSVGAGDHSPLHF.

This rearrangement joins TRBV4-2 to TRBJ2-1; D gene uncertain. The germline V gene has CDR1 LGHNA and CDR2 YNFKEQ. The CDR3 has 14 residues. V was cut by 0 bases and J by 5 bases, with 8 bases left in between. CDR3 nucleotides: TGTGCCAGCAGCCAAGATGTCGAGAACAATGAGCAGTTCTTC. This sequence encodes CASSQDVENNEQFF.

The sample holds a few counts of this clone. This chain connects TRBV2 to TRBJ1-5, with TRBD1 identical over 7 bases. Germline CDR1 is SNHLY and CDR2 is FYNNEI. The CDR3 loop spans 16 amino acids. Trimming cost V 4 bases and J 3 bases; bases outside gene matches: 9. CDR3 protein: CASSVTGASSNQPQHF. CDR3 coding DNA: TGTGCCAGCAGTGTCACAGGGGCCTCGTCCAATCAGCCCCAGCATTTT.

The chain links TRBV5-1 to TRBJ1-3, with D uncertain. The CDR3 is made up of 13 amino acids. The germline CDR1 and CDR2 sequences are SGHRS and YFSETQ. Trimming left V 0 bases short and J 4 bases short, with 5 bases between. CDR3 nucleotides: TGCGCCAGCAGCTTGGAATTAGGAAACACCATATATTTT. It yields the protein CASSLELGNTIYF.

J is TRBJ2-3 and V is TRBV7-9, with D perhaps matching TRBD2 (7 bases). Germline-derived CDR1 and CDR2 are SEHNR and FQNEAQ (reference sequence). The germline V and J ends were trimmed by 5 bases and 4 bases, with 22 bases remaining between them. This CDR3 is 17 amino acids long. In nucleotides, the CDR3 is TGTGCCAGCAGCCCAGGGGCCACGGCGGGGAGGGCAGATACGCAGTATTTT. It translates to CASSPGATAGRADTQYF.

The rearrangement uses TRBV6-5 and TRBJ1-2; the D is unclear. With 10 bases removed from V and 2 bases from J, the gap between germline ends came to 11 bases. The CDR3 loop spans 12 amino acids. CDR1 is MNHEY and CDR2 is SVGAGI in the germline V gene. CDR3 bases: TGTGCCAACGGAGAAGGAAACTATGGCTACACCTTC. Protein sequence: CANGEGNYGYTF.

In this sample, this clone turned up once. This chain links TRBV6-1 with TRBJ2-2; 10 bases align to TRBD1. Trimming removed 5 bases from V and 6 bases from J; junction bases left unmatched: 6. The CDR3 totals 15 residues. Germline values: CDR1 MNHNS, CDR2 SASEGT. The CDR3 here is CASSPRQGAAGELFF. CDR3 DNA sequence: TGTGCCAGCAGTCCCCGACAGGGGGCGGCCGGGGAGCTGTTTTTT.